The 22 T cell receptor beta chains listed next were all sequenced from one sample in a study of vaccination and CD4 T cells after COVID-19. Treatment here: 10-day PBMC culture with coronavirus spike peptide pools or control peptides (ViraFEST assay). Sequencing of the DNA from cultured CD4+ T cells was carried out with the Oncomine TCR Beta short-read assay. In TCRdb, the PCR reads were re-called with MiXCR into one record per CDR3 protein. Here the sample spans 8,800 or so distinct CDR3 sequences, about 32% being singletons. Their antigens remain unidentified. The specimen sequenced was cultured CD4+ T cells from blood. The source is a human donor with COVID-19.

The rearrangement uses TRBV24-1 and TRBJ2-1; 14 bases line up with TRBD2. The CDR3 is made up of 16 amino acids. The V gene's germline CDR1 is KGHDR and CDR2 SFDVKD. V trimming: 4 bases; J trimming: 9 bases; junction bases outside the gene matches: 7. The CDR3 loop is CATSDGGLAGGVEQFF. The CDR3 region has the DNA TGTGCCACCAGTGACGGCGGACTAGCGGGGGGAGTTGAGCAGTTCTTC.

This clonotype was observed a handful of times. This chain joins TRBV25-1 and TRBJ2-7, with TRBD1 matching over 9 bases. The CDR3 is 17 residues long. J lost 3 bases, V lost 4 bases, and 13 bases had no gene match. Germline CDR1 reads MGHDK; CDR2 reads SYGVNS. The CDR3 sequence is CASSASSGQGGSYEQYF. DNA for the CDR3: TGTGCCAGCAGTGCCTCTTCGGGACAGGGAGGGAGCTACGAGCAGTACTTC.

This clonotype occurred a few times. V usage is TRBV10-1 and J usage is TRBJ2-3; TRBD2 is a possible D gene (5 bases). Germline V gene sequence: CDR1 WNHNN, CDR2 SYGVQD (reference sequence). Trimming left V 0 bases short and J 10 bases short, with 8 bases between. This CDR3 comprises 12 residues. The DNA of the CDR3 is TGCGCCAGCAGTGAGTCCATGGAGGCGCAGTATTTT. As protein: CASSESMEAQYF.

The genes are TRBV5-6 and TRBJ1-1; the match to TRBD1 covers 7 bases. CDR3 length: 14 amino acids. J gave up 5 bases and V 7 bases, and 11 bases lay outside the gene matches. Germline CDR1 and CDR2: SGHDT and YYEEEE. DNA of the CDR3: TGTGCCAGCGCCGGGACAGTCAGGGGGACTGAAGCTTTCTTT. Protein sequence: CASAGTVRGTEAFF.

The table lists this clonotype with a few counts. The rearrangement joins TRBV7-9 to TRBJ2-4; the match to TRBD1 covers 11 bases. Trimming removed 7 bases from V and 3 bases from J; junction bases left unmatched: 8. This CDR3 contains 16 residues. Germline CDR1 reads SEHNR; CDR2 reads FQNEAQ (reference sequence). DNA for the CDR3: TGTGCCAGCACCTCAGGACAGGGGGCCGGCAAAAACATTCAGTACTTC. This sequence encodes CASTSGQGAGKNIQYF.

This clonotype came up once. The rearrangement links TRBV7-2 to TRBJ2-2; either TRBD1 or TRBD2 may supply D (5 bases each). This CDR3 spans 16 amino acids. Germline V gives CDR1 SGHTA, CDR2 FQGNSA. The V end was cut by 7 bases, the J end by 4 bases, with 19 bases between. The CDR3 DNA sequence: TGTGCCAGCACCTCTCGTTTGGCAGGGAGCACCGGGGAGCTGTTTTTT. As protein: CASTSRLAGSTGELFF. Supplemented by reference TRBV7-2 and TRBJ2-2, the full variable domain reads GAGVSQSPSNKVTEKGKDVELRCDPISGHTALYWYRQSLGQGLEFLIYFQGNSAPDKSGLPSDRFSAERTGGSVSTLTIQRTQQEDSAVYLCASTSRLAGSTGELFFGEGSRLTVL.

The chain joins TRBV28 to TRBJ1-2, with D maybe TRBD1 (5 bases). Germline CDR1 and CDR2: MDHEN and SYDVKM. The V end lost 8 bases, the J end lost 2 bases, and 15 bases lay between the germline ends. The CDR3 has 14 amino acids. CDR3 in DNA: TGTGCCAGCGGCACAGGACCAGGGAACTATGGCTACACCTTC. Protein product: CASGTGPGNYGYTF.

By its share, this clonotype is large (0.1 to 1%). The V and J genes are TRBV28 and TRBJ2-7, with D possibly being TRBD2 (6 bases). This CDR3 contains 14 residues. CDR1 and CDR2 from the germline V gene are MDHEN and SYDVKM. V lost 3 bases and J lost 10, with 19 bases in between. The CDR3 region is CASSLVSGVSPQYF. CDR3 in DNA: TGTGCCAGCAGTTTGGTATCGGGGGTTTCACCCCAGTACTTC.

J is TRBJ1-1 and V is TRBV12-3 or TRBV12-4; no reliable D call. This CDR3 region has 15 residues. The ends were cut back, 5 bases at V and 0 bases at J, with 13 bases in the middle. The CDR3 coding sequence is TGTGCCAGCAGTATCGGAGGGTGGATGAACACTGAAGCTTTCTTT. This sequence encodes CASSIGGWMNTEAFF.

This clonotype has a handful of counts. This sequence joins TRBV11-2 and TRBJ1-1; no definite D call. CDR3 length: 14 residues. CDR1 is SGHAT, CDR2 FQNNGV, per germline. V lost 3 bases, J lost 1 base, and 9 bases lay in between. CDR3 protein: CASSLGSQNTEAFF. The CDR3 DNA reads TGTGCCAGCAGCTTGGGCAGTCAGAACACTGAAGCTTTCTTT.

The chain uses TRBV7-2 and TRBJ2-5; 12 nucleotides line up with TRBD1. J gave up 4 bases and V 1 base, and 4 bases lay outside the gene matches. Germline lookup yields CDR1 SGHTA and CDR2 FQGNSA. CDR3 length: 16 residues. CDR3 bases: TGTGCCAGCAGCTTAGGGGACAGGGGGCGTTTAGAGACCCAGTACTTC. This codes for CASSLGDRGRLETQYF.

This clonotype was seen a few times. The chain links TRBV24-1 to TRBJ2-7; 7 nucleotides line up with TRBD2. Germline V gene sequence: CDR1 KGHDR, CDR2 SFDVKD. Unmatched junction bases numbered 17, after V lost 9 bases and J lost 7 bases. The CDR3 runs to 15 residues. CDR3 sequence reads: CATQRGPTEPGEQYF. The CDR3 DNA reads TGTGCCACCCAGCGGGGACCAACGGAACCGGGTGAGCAGTACTTC.

V gene TRBV20-1 combines with J gene TRBJ2-1; 8 positions match TRBD1. The CDR3 covers 13 residues. After removal of 5 bases from V and 7 bases from J, the junction contained 7 bases not matched to a gene. The germline gives CDR1 DFQATT, CDR2 SNEGSKA (reference sequence). This CDR3 is CSADRGIENEQFF. In nucleotides, the CDR3 is TGCAGTGCTGACAGGGGTATAGAAAATGAGCAGTTCTTC.

The chain couples TRBV11-2 to TRBJ2-1; the D gene is possibly TRBD1 (6 bases). This CDR3 has 14 amino acids. V lost 0 bases, J lost 9 bases, and 12 bases lay in between. Looked up from germline, CDR1 is SGHAT and CDR2 is FQNNGV. Here the CDR3 reads CASSLEQGRGEQFF. CDR3 sequence (DNA): TGTGCCAGCAGCTTAGAACAGGGTAGGGGTGAGCAGTTCTTC.

The chain joins TRBV6-1 to TRBJ1-6; 10 nucleotides match TRBD1. The CDR3 has 16 amino acids. V gave up 5 bases and J gave up 5 bases; unmatched junction bases: 6. Germline V gene lookup returns CDR1 MNHNS and CDR2 SASEGT. This CDR3 reads CASSLTGTGDNSPLHF. CDR3 DNA sequence: TGTGCCAGCAGTCTAACCGGGACAGGGGATAATTCACCCCTCCACTTT.

The chain joins TRBV5-1 to TRBJ2-7; D may be TRBD1 (6 bases). Germline V gene sequence: CDR1 SGHRS, CDR2 YFSETQ. The CDR3 is 16 amino acids. With 0 bases removed from V and 2 bases from J, the gap between germline ends came to 15 bases. CDR3 residues: CASSLVSGTPPYEQYF. DNA of the CDR3: TGCGCCAGCAGCTTGGTCTCCGGGACACCACCCTACGAGCAGTACTTC.

Here the CDR3 DNA reads TGTGCCAGCTCAAAGGGACAGGAAGCCTACGAGCAGTACTTC. It yields the protein CASSKGQEAYEQYF. The chain has TRBV18 and TRBJ2-7; 8 bases align to TRBD1. This CDR3 is 14 amino acids long. CDR1 and CDR2 from the germline V gene are KGHSH and LQKENI. The V gene end was trimmed by 5 bases and the J gene end by 2 bases; junction bases not matched to a gene: 5.

The chain combines TRBV5-1 with TRBJ2-1, with TRBD2 matching over 8 bases. V shed 0 bases and J 7 bases; nucleotides not matched to a gene: 9. This CDR3 is 16 amino acids long. CDR1 SGHRS and CDR2 YFSETQ come from the germline V gene. CDR3 protein: CASSLEVGGARNEQFF. The CDR3 DNA sequence: TGCGCCAGCAGCTTGGAGGTCGGGGGGGCCAGGAATGAGCAGTTCTTC.

This clonotype is labeled medium-sized. This sequence joins TRBV27 and TRBJ2-3; D call uncertain. With 2 bases removed from V and 2 bases from J, the gap between germline ends came to 11 bases. Germline V gives CDR1 MNHEY, CDR2 SMNVEV (reference sequence). The CDR3 loop spans 15 amino acids. CDR3 nucleotides: TGTGCCAGCAGTTTAAGTGGGGTAAACACAGATACGCAGTATTTT. It is translated as CASSLSGVNTDTQYF.

This chain joins TRBV11-1 and TRBJ2-4, with D hard to call. Germline CDR1 SGHAT, CDR2 FQDESV (reference sequence). The CDR3 is made up of 14 amino acids. Deletions cut 8 bases from V and 2 bases from J, with 13 bases between. CDR3 nucleotide sequence: TGTGCCAGCCAAGACCTGGGTACCAAAAACATTCAGTACTTC. It yields the protein CASQDLGTKNIQYF.

The chain combines TRBV10-3 with TRBJ1-6, with unresolved D. CDR3 length equals 14 residues. The germline V gene has CDR1 ENHRY and CDR2 SYGVKD. Trimming shortened V by 3 bases and J by 10 bases, and 13 bases separated the two germline ends. In nucleotides, the CDR3 is TGTGCCATCAGTGAACCCTCTGAGGAGTCACCCCTCCACTTT. Translating it yields CAISEPSEESPLHF.

This clonotype came up a few times. Germline is not matched at one junction end, which may reflect a read error. The rearrangement links TRBV7-9 to TRBJ1-6; D uncertain. The germline gives CDR1 SEHNR, CDR2 FQNEAQ (reference sequence). The CDR3 covers 14 residues. CDR3 nucleotide sequence: TGTGCCAGCAGCTTAGACTCCTCTAATTCACCCCTCCACTTT. Encoded protein: CASSLDSSNSPLHF. The full variable domain, with the rest looked up from reference TRBV7-9 and TRBJ1-6, is DTGVSQNPRHKITKRGQNVTFRCDPISEHNRLYWYRQTLGQGPEFLTYFQNEAQLEKSRLLSDRFSAERPKGSFSTLEIQRTEQGDSAMYLCASSLDSSNSPLHFGNGTRLTVT.